A selection of T cell receptor beta chains follows, all from one sample in a study of cytomegalovirus exposure and HLA in healthy donors. Data came from immunoSEQ multiplex PCR; TCRdb stores just in-frame clones and leaves some out. The repertoire consists of some 120,000 clones, with about 75% occurring once and the leading ten covering roughly 12%. Sequenced: PBMCs. The origin of the receptors is a woman aged 40 to 50 in good health and CMV-seropositive. CDR3s include the opening cysteine and the closing phenylalanine or tryptophan. A D gene is named only where the DNA matches it firmly. Size tells how often a clone was seen (once, few, many) or the class of an expanded clone, and some rows leave it out.

j_gene | v_gene | d_gene | abundance | len | CDR3aa | CDR3nt
TRBJ2-5 | TRBV7-9 | TRBD1 | few | 13 | CASSFGTGETQYF | TGTGCCAGCAGCTTTGGGACAGGAGAGACCCAGTACTTC
TRBJ1-6 | TRBV27 | NA | few | 15 | CASSPGTGRGSPLHF | TGTGCCAGCAGTCCAGGAACCGGCCGGGGTTCACCCCTCCACTTT
TRBJ1-2 | TRBV5-1 | NA | NA | 15 | CASSPSSAGSIGYTF | TGCGCCAGCAGCCCCTCAAGCGCAGGGTCGATAGGCTACACCTTC
TRBJ2-1 | TRBV7-6 | NA | NA | 16 | CASSLQGGTNSGEQFF | TGTGCCAGCAGCCTACAAGGCGGTACGAATAGTGGTGAGCAGTTCTTC
TRBJ1-4 | TRBV27 | NA | NA | 14 | CASRFRGGNEKLFF | TGTGCCAGCAGATTTAGGGGGGGGAATGAAAAACTGTTTTTT
TRBJ2-6 | TRBV25-1 | NA | few | 16 | CASSEWGRSGANVLTF | TGTGCCAGCAGTGAATGGGGCAGGTCTGGGGCCAACGTCCTGACTTTC
TRBJ1-2 | TRBV6-1 | NA | NA | 14 | CASSPLLPLYGYTF | TGTGCCAGCAGTCCTCTATTACCGCTCTATGGCTACACCTTC
TRBJ2-3 | TRBV6-4 | NA | NA | 13 | CAMQHRLTDTQYF | TGTGCCATGCAACACCGCCTCACAGATACGCAGTATTTT
TRBJ2-5 | TRBV6-5 | NA | NA | 12 | CASSPRRETQYF | TGTGCCAGCAGTCCCCGGAGAGAGACCCAGTACTTC
TRBJ2-5 | TRBV4-2 | NA | NA | 14 | CASSQGWGRETQYF | TGTGCCAGCAGCCAAGGTTGGGGGAGGGAGACCCAGTACTTC
TRBJ2-7 | TRBV4-1 | NA | NA | 15 | CASSQPGTSIYEQYF | TGCGCCAGCAGCCAACCCGGGACATCTATCTACGAGCAGTACTTC
TRBJ2-1 | TRBV5-6 | NA | NA | 17 | CASSTTIDRQTYNEQFF | TGTGCCAGCAGCACCACCATAGACAGACAAACGTACAATGAGCAGTTCTTC
TRBJ1-2 | TRBV5-1 | NA | NA | 14 | CASSLAGGNYGYTF | TGCGCCAGCAGCTTGGCCGGGGGGAACTATGGCTACACCTTC
TRBJ1-5 | TRBV6-1 | NA | NA | 15 | CASSLNRAAEQPQHF | TGTGCCAGCAGTTTGAACAGGGCGGCGGAACAGCCCCAGCATTTT
TRBJ1-2 | TRBV5-1 | NA | NA | 14 | CASSLYGGDGGYTF | TGCGCCAGCAGCTTGTACGGAGGGGACGGCGGCTACACCTTC
TRBJ2-7 | TRBV28 | NA | NA | 14 | CASSTGSRGYEQYF | TGTGCCAGCAGTACAGGGTCTAGGGGCTACGAGCAGTACTTC
TRBJ1-2 | TRBV27 | TRBD1 | NA | 16 | CASSSPSGTGIYGYTF | TGTGCCAGCAGTTCCCCATCCGGGACAGGGATCTATGGCTACACCTTC
TRBJ2-3 | TRBV10-3 | TRBD2 | NA | 16 | CAISGGLAGGEDTQYF | TGTGCCATCAGTGGGGGACTAGCGGGGGGGGAAGATACGCAGTATTTT
TRBJ2-1 | TRBV5-1 | TRBD2 | NA | 14 | CASSGGLAGTEQFF | TGCGCCAGCAGCGGGGGACTAGCGGGGACTGAGCAGTTCTTC